These 10 T cell receptor beta chains were all obtained from the same sample, sequenced in a study of T-cell reconstitution after alpha-beta-depleted transplantation in children. Points from the study as a whole: Counts and diversity of T cells one year after transplant came mostly from newly produced T cells.

Their antigens remain unidentified. For TCRbeta, the library was prepared with unique molecular identifiers. TCRdb called the PCR reads again in MiXCR, with one record for every CDR3 protein. The table includes around 270,000 distinct CDR3 sequences, 6% to 10% detected once. The source was peripheral blood, collected 360 days after TCRalphabeta/CD19-depleted stem cell transplant. Source of these receptors: a female patient between 2 and 15 years old who had a stem cell transplant for Fanconi anemia, so the T cells may come from the graft donor.

The V call is TRBV28, the J call TRBJ1-3; D possibly corresponds to TRBD1 (5 bases). The CDR3 totals 16 residues. Germline loops: CDR1 MDHEN, CDR2 SYDVKM. Trimming cost V 4 bases and J 2 bases, with 15 bases left between them. Here the CDR3 DNA reads TGTGCCAGCAGTTGGATTCCGCCAGGGACTGGAAACACCATATATTTT. It specifies CASSWIPPGTGNTIYF. Combining the CDR3 with reference TRBV28 and TRBJ1-3 gives the whole variable domain DVKVTQSSRYLVKRTGEKVFLECVQDMDHENMFWYRQDPGLGLRLIYFSYDVKMKEKGDIPEGYSVSREKKERFSLILESASTNQTSMYLCASSWIPPGTGNTIYFGEGSWLTVV.

The count of this clonotype is one. The chain uses TRBV6-5 and TRBJ2-7, with D possibly matching TRBD1 (5 bases). Trimming pared 2 bases from V and 0 bases from J, leaving 8 bases between. Germline V gene data show CDR1 as MNHEY and CDR2 as SVGAGI. This CDR3 contains 14 residues. CDR3 protein: CASSYSRDSYEQYF. DNA for the CDR3: TGTGCCAGCAGTTACAGCAGGGACTCCTACGAGCAGTACTTC.

V gene TRBV6-5 combines with J gene TRBJ1-5; no clear D. CDR3 size: 14 residues. The V end was cut by 0 bases, the J end by 9 bases, with 12 bases between. The V gene's germline CDR1 is MNHEY and CDR2 SVGAGI. CDR3 sequence reads: CASSYSSGAWPQHF. CDR3 nucleotides: TGTGCCAGCAGTTACTCGAGCGGCGCTTGGCCCCAGCATTTT.

The J gene is TRBJ2-2, the V gene TRBV4-3; TRBD1 matches 11 bases. The CDR3 extends over 17 amino acids. V lost 0 bases to trimming and J lost 4 bases; unmatched junction nucleotides: 4. Germline V lookup: CDR1 LGHNA, CDR2 YSLEER. CDR3 sequence: CASSQDIGTGGTGELFF. For the CDR3, the DNA is TGCGCCAGCAGCCAAGATATAGGGACAGGGGGCACCGGGGAGCTGTTTTTT.

This clonotype was seen repeatedly, ten times or more. The chain carries TRBV4-3 and TRBJ1-3; D call uncertain. V was pared by 0 bases and J by 0 bases, with 6 bases between. Per the germline V gene, CDR1 is LGHNA and CDR2 is YSLEER. The CDR3 is 15 residues long. This chain's CDR3 is CASSQDSSSGNTIYF. CDR3 sequence (DNA): TGCGCCAGCAGCCAAGACAGCAGCTCTGGAAACACCATATATTTT.

This clonotype was seen repeatedly, ten times or more. The chain is built from TRBV6-7 and TRBJ2-3, with a possible D match to TRBD1 (6 bases). TRBV6-7 carries the ORF label, with uncertain function. The V end was cut by 0 bases, the J end by 0 bases, with 13 bases between. The CDR3 consists of 17 residues. This chain's CDR3 is CASSYSRQVGSTDTQYF. CDR3 sequence (DNA): TGTGCCAGCAGTTACTCCAGACAGGTCGGGAGCACAGATACGCAGTATTTT.

This clonotype was seen repeatedly, ten times or more. This chain links TRBV20-1 with TRBJ1-3; D is unresolved. Germline lookup yields CDR1 DFQATT and CDR2 SNEGSKA (reference sequence). This CDR3 is built from 15 residues. Deletions cut 5 bases from V and 3 bases from J, with 17 bases between. The CDR3 loop is CSAESWGGGGNTIYF. CDR3 sequence (DNA): TGCAGTGCTGAAAGTTGGGGTGGAGGTGGAAACACCATATATTTT.

The chain combines TRBV7-9 with TRBJ2-1; D is undetermined. The germline CDR1 and CDR2 sequences are SEHNR and FQNEAQ (reference sequence). The CDR3 is made up of 15 amino acids. V lost 4 bases, J lost 5 bases, and 15 bases lay in between. The CDR3 here is CASSSRLGGHNEQFF. As DNA, the CDR3 is TGTGCCAGCAGCTCAAGACTCGGTGGGCACAATGAGCAGTTCTTC.

This clonotype was recorded many times. The chain uses TRBV10-3 and TRBJ2-7, with D possibly TRBD2 on 6 matching bases. The germline V and J ends were trimmed by 5 bases and 4 bases, with 6 bases remaining between them. The CDR3 runs to 11 residues. Germline V gene lookup returns CDR1 ENHRY and CDR2 SYGVKD. CDR3 in DNA: TGTGCCATCAGTCGGGAGTACGAGCAGTACTTC. It is translated as CAISREYEQYF.

Only a few counts were recorded for this clonotype. This chain joins TRBV7-9 and TRBJ2-7, with D uncertain. Trimming cost V 6 bases and J 0 bases, with 6 bases left between them. The germline V gene encodes CDR1 SEHNR and CDR2 FQNEAQ (reference sequence). The CDR3 is made up of 12 amino acids. The CDR3: CASRATSYEQYV. In DNA form, the CDR3 reads TGTGCCAGCAGGGCCACCTCCTACGAGCAGTACGTC.